Below, 21 T cell receptor beta chains from the same sample are listed, as sequenced in a study of T cells in Graves' hyperthyroidism and ophthalmopathy. The CDR3 regions of TCR beta were amplified from RNA transcripts. When the TCR CDR3 underwent first-round RT-PCR, the HTBI primer set was used. TCRdb processed the multiplex PCR reads anew with MiXCR; each CDR3 protein has one entry. The data show approximately 600,000 distinct CDR3 sequences, with around 21% seen just once and roughly 30% held by the top ten. Sequencing was done on a sample of blood. The receptor set was obtained from a man aged 30-40 years with Graves' ophthalmopathy.

Worth noting for this clonotype: Relative to the germline gene, one junction end is altered; a read error may explain this. The CDR3 loop is CASSNGSRNEQFF. The CDR3 DNA follows: TGTGCTAGCAGCAACGGGAGTCGCAATGAGCAGTTCTTC. The V call is TRBV11-3, the J call TRBJ2-1; tentative D call: TRBD2 (6 bases). The CDR3 runs 13 residues. Germline CDR1 is SGHNT and CDR2 is YENEEA.

The rearrangement uses TRBV27 and TRBJ1-4; 7 bases line up with TRBD1. The CDR3 is made up of 14 amino acids. J lost 8 bases, V lost 5 bases, and 8 bases had no gene match. Germline CDR1 reads MNHEY; CDR2 reads SMNVEV (reference sequence). This chain's CDR3 is CASSLERGGEKLFF. DNA of the CDR3: TGTGCCAGCAGTCTCGAGAGAGGGGGCGAAAAACTGTTTTTT. Based on the CDR3 plus reference TRBV27 and TRBJ1-4, the full variable domain is EAQVTQNPRYLITVTGKKLTVTCSQNMNHEYMSWYRQDPGLGLRQIYYSMNVEVTDKGDVPEGYKVSRKEKRNFPLILESPSPNQTSLYFCASSLERGGEKLFFGSGTQLSVL.

In its sample, this clonotype was seen a few times. This chain joins TRBV11-2 and TRBJ2-7; 7 positions match TRBD1. Germline V gene sequence: CDR1 SGHAT, CDR2 FQNNGV. V dropped 4 bases and J dropped 6; count of bases not matched to a gene: 9. The CDR3 totals 14 residues. Here the CDR3 DNA reads TGTGCCAGCAGCTCCCTTAGGGGGCCCGGCGAGCAGTACTTC. Translated, it gives CASSSLRGPGEQYF. Full variable domain (outside the CDR3, taken from reference TRBV11-2 and TRBJ2-7): EAGVAQSPRYKIIEKRQSVAFWCNPISGHATLYWYQQILGQGPKLLIQFQNNGVVDDSQLPKDRFSAERLKGVDSTLKIQPAKLEDSAVYLCASSSLRGPGEQYFGPGTRLTVT.

This clonotype was found a few times. The V and J genes are TRBV6-1 and TRBJ2-7, with a possible D match to TRBD2 (7 bases). From germline, CDR1 is MNHNS and CDR2 SASEGT. CDR3 length equals 14 residues. Trimming pared 5 bases from V and 6 bases from J, leaving 17 bases between. Written as DNA, the CDR3 is TGTGCCAGCAGTAGAGGGGGGGAGAATGGCGAGCAGTACTTC. The encoded protein is CASSRGGENGEQYF.

J is TRBJ2-7 and V is TRBV20-1; a possible D gene is TRBD1 (5 bases). From germline, CDR1 is DFQATT and CDR2 SNEGSKA (reference sequence). Trimming pared 0 bases from V and 6 bases from J, leaving 15 bases between. This CDR3 contains 14 residues. DNA of the CDR3: TGCAGTGCTAGAGAGAAGTCCCCAAGGGGCGAGCAGTACTTC. This translates into CSAREKSPRGEQYF.

The chain combines TRBV7-9 with TRBJ2-2; D might be TRBD1 (5 bases). There are 13 residues in the CDR3. The V and J ends lost 4 bases and 6 bases respectively, with 9 bases between them. The germline V gene encodes CDR1 SEHNR and CDR2 FQNEAQ (reference sequence). The CDR3 nucleotides are TGTGCCAGCAGCTCAGGGCGTTCCGGGGAGCTGTTTTTT. Translated: CASSSGRSGELFF.

Concerning this clonotype itself: A much larger clone lies a single base off, so this may be a read error. V and J are TRBV11-2 and TRBJ1-2; D call uncertain. Germline loops: CDR1 SGHAT, CDR2 FQNNGV. The CDR3 has 18 amino acids. V was shortened by 1 base and J by 2 bases, with 20 bases between the two germline ends. The CDR3 region is CASSLVSSDPGWNYGYTF. DNA for the CDR3: TGTGCCAGCAGCTTAGTTTCTTCGGACCCGGGCTGGAACTATGGCTACACCTTC. The full variable domain, with the rest looked up from reference TRBV11-2 and TRBJ1-2, is EAGVAQSPRYKIIEKRQSVAFWCNPISGHATLYWYQQILGQGPKLLIQFQNNGVVDDSQLPKDRFSAERLKGVDSTLKIQPAKLEDSAVYLCASSLVSSDPGWNYGYTFGSGTRLTVV.

The V gene is TRBV3-1, the J gene TRBJ2-7; TRBD1 aligns across 8 bases. The CDR3 length is 21 residues. Trimming cost V 0 bases and J 4 bases; bases outside gene matches: 23. Germline V CDR1 and CDR2: LGHDT, YNNKEL (reference sequence). DNA for the CDR3: TGTGCCAGCAGCCAAGACCCCCAAGGCGCGACAGGGGCACTTCGTTCTTACGAGCAGTACTTC. Translating it yields CASSQDPQGATGALRSYEQYF.

The J gene is TRBJ2-7, the V gene TRBV20-1, with 9 bases fitting TRBD2. The CDR3 sequence is 15 residues long. The J segment lost 1 base and the V segment lost 0 bases, leaving 4 bases of the junction unmatched. Per germline, CDR1 DFQATT and CDR2 SNEGSKA (reference sequence). The CDR3 protein is CSARERLAGSYEQYF. The DNA for the CDR3 is TGCAGTGCTAGAGAGCGCCTAGCGGGATCCTACGAGCAGTACTTC.

This clonotype has just a few counts. The V call is TRBV7-2, the J call TRBJ2-7, with TRBD1 as a possible D gene (6 bases). The CDR3 loop spans 13 amino acids. The V end was cut by 4 bases, the J end by 7 bases, with 14 bases between. From germline, CDR1 is SGHTA and CDR2 FQGNSA. The CDR3 DNA reads as TGTGCCAGCAGCTGGACAGTGAAAAAGGAGCAGTACTTC. Translation gives CASSWTVKKEQYF.

This clonotype was observed at least ten times. A junction boundary mismatches the germline segment, possibly from a read error. V gene TRBV20-1 combines with J gene TRBJ2-1; weak D call: TRBD1 (7 bases). The CDR3 has 16 amino acids. The germline gives CDR1 DFQATT, CDR2 SNEGSKA (reference sequence). DNA for the CDR3: TGCAGTACTAGAGTGGAGGAGGGGGCTTCCTACAATGAGCAGTTCTTC. Translated: CSTRVEEGASYNEQFF.

The sample holds a few counts of this clonotype. The V call is TRBV2, the J call TRBJ2-1; no definite D call. Trimming left V 4 bases short and J 3 bases short, with 10 bases between. Germline V gives CDR1 SNHLY, CDR2 FYNNEI. The CDR3 runs 14 residues. CDR3 sequence: CASSAPRFYNEQFF. CDR3 coding DNA: TGTGCCAGCAGTGCACCCCGGTTCTACAATGAGCAGTTCTTC.

This clonotype was seen repeatedly, ten times or more. The gene calls are TRBV3-1 and TRBJ2-7; TRBD2 agrees at 11 bases. The germline CDR1 and CDR2 sequences are LGHDT and YNNKEL (reference sequence). The ends lost 4 bases at V and 11 bases at J; junction bases unmatched: 10. The CDR3 totals 14 residues. CDR3 in DNA: TGTGCCAGCAGCCCACGGACTAGCGGGTCAACTAAGTACTTC. Amino acids: CASSPRTSGSTKYF.

This clonotype was seen more than once but under ten times. V usage is TRBV7-9 and J usage is TRBJ2-3; D remains ambiguous. V lost 10 bases to trimming and J lost 1 base, with 15 bases between them. Germline V lookup: CDR1 SEHNR, CDR2 FQNEAQ (reference sequence). CDR3 length: 14 amino acids. The chain's CDR3 is CATRRGARTDTQYF. CDR3 DNA sequence: TGTGCCACCCGACGCGGCGCCCGCACAGATACGCAGTATTTT.

This clonotype came up a few times. The chain links TRBV6-1 to TRBJ2-5; tentative D call: TRBD2 (6 bases). Germline loops: CDR1 MNHNS, CDR2 SASEGT. V dropped 6 bases and J dropped 2 bases, with 16 bases sitting between them. The CDR3 is made up of 15 amino acids. CDR3: CASSDLGLDQETQYF. In DNA, the CDR3 is TGTGCCAGCAGCGACCTGGGACTGGATCAAGAGACCCAGTACTTC.

This clonotype was seen at least ten times. V gene TRBV11-1 combines with J gene TRBJ1-1; perhaps TRBD1 as D (6 bases). From germline, CDR1 is SGHAT and CDR2 FQDESV (reference sequence). The CDR3 loop spans 17 amino acids. Trimming left V 2 bases short and J 0 bases short, with 16 bases between. CDR3 bases: TGTGCCAGCAGCTTATCAACAGGGACTTTTATGAACACTGAAGCTTTCTTT. Residues: CASSLSTGTFMNTEAFF.

This chain uses TRBV19 with TRBJ2-7, with D uncertain. The CDR3 contains 13 residues. The V gene's germline CDR1 is LNHDA and CDR2 SQIVND (reference sequence). V was pared by 2 bases and J by 7 bases, with 12 bases between. In DNA form, the CDR3 reads TGTGCCAGTAGTATAAGTCTACTTGGGGAGCAGTACTTC. The encoded protein is CASSISLLGEQYF.

The chain employs TRBV12-3 or TRBV12-4 and TRBJ2-1; D is perhaps TRBD1 (6 bases). The CDR3 is made up of 13 amino acids. Deletions cut 7 bases from V and 2 bases from J, with 9 bases between. The CDR3 sequence is CASNWDTYNEQFF. The CDR3 DNA sequence: TGTGCCAGCAATTGGGACACCTACAATGAGCAGTTCTTC.

This chain uses TRBV28 with TRBJ1-3; 7 nucleotides match TRBD1. Germline CDR1 and CDR2: MDHEN and SYDVKM. This CDR3 spans 18 amino acids. Unmatched junction bases numbered 19, after V lost 7 bases and J lost 4 bases. The CDR3 nucleotides are TGTGCCAGCATCCCTCCCCCCACAGGGGAAGTTCGGGGAAACACCATATATTTT. Residues: CASIPPPTGEVRGNTIYF.

This clonotype was observed at least ten times. The genes are TRBV30 and TRBJ1-1, with 12 bases identical to TRBD1. Germline V gene sequence: CDR1 GTSNPN, CDR2 SVGIG (reference sequence). This CDR3 spans 14 amino acids. V was pared by 3 bases and J by 5 bases, with 4 bases of the junction left unmatched. CDR3 DNA: TGTGCCTGGAGCGAGGGACAGGGGGCTACTGAAGCTTTCTTT. Its translation: CAWSEGQGATEAFF.

The CDR3: CASSWGSSGRKDTQYF. CDR3 nucleotides: TGTGCCAGCTCGTGGGGGAGTAGCGGGAGAAAGGATACGCAGTATTTT. The gene calls are TRBV18 and TRBJ2-3; 9 positions agree with TRBD2. The ends lost 6 bases at V and 6 bases at J; junction bases unmatched: 13. The CDR3 extends over 16 amino acids. Germline lookup yields CDR1 KGHSH and CDR2 LQKENI.